One and the same sample provided the 5 T cell receptor beta chains below, sequenced in a study of T cells after yellow fever vaccination. TCRdb processed the 5' RACE reads anew with MiXCR; each CDR3 protein has one entry. The sample holds more than 120,000 distinct CDR3 sequences, less than 9.5% seen once. The sequenced sample was CD4+ T cells sorted from PBMCs, obtained 5 days after the yellow fever booster vaccination. The receptors stem from a man aged 30 to 45 who received the YFV17D yellow fever vaccine.

This clonotype showed up many times. This rearrangement joins TRBV12-3 or TRBV12-4 to TRBJ2-1; tentatively, D is TRBD2 (6 bases). Trimming cost V 2 bases and J 6 bases, with 14 bases left between them. The CDR3 contains 15 residues. The CDR3 DNA follows: TGTGCCAGCAGTTTATCTAGCCGGAGGGGCAATGAGCAGTTCTTC. Translated, it gives CASSLSSRRGNEQFF.

This clonotype was observed many times. The chain links TRBV20-1 to TRBJ2-1; 7 bases are shared with TRBD2. V lost 0 bases, J lost 5 bases, and 7 bases stayed unmatched. CDR1 and CDR2 (germline): DFQATT, SNEGSKA (reference sequence). There are 15 residues in the CDR3. CDR3: CSARDPPSGNNEQFF. For the CDR3, the DNA is TGCAGTGCTAGAGATCCCCCTAGCGGTAACAATGAGCAGTTCTTC.

This clonotype has a count of ten or more. The chain employs TRBV7-2 and TRBJ2-1; 8 bases match TRBD2. J gave up 0 bases and V 7 bases, and 5 bases lay outside the gene matches. Germline CDR1 SGHTA, CDR2 FQGNSA. The CDR3 contains 15 residues. The CDR3 bases are TGTGCCAGCAACCCCACTAGCGGCTCCTACAATGAGCAGTTCTTC. This translates into CASNPTSGSYNEQFF.

This clonotype was picked up many times. This chain uses TRBV29-1 with TRBJ2-5; unclear D gene. Germline CDR1 reads SQVTM; CDR2 reads ANQGSEA. This CDR3 contains 11 residues. Trimming removed 6 bases from V and 4 bases from J, with 9 bases in between. The CDR3 spells CSVLWRETQYF. The CDR3 DNA follows: TGCAGCGTCCTCTGGCGAGAGACCCAGTACTTC. The full variable domain, its missing parts supplied by reference TRBV29-1 and TRBJ2-5, is SAVISQKPSRDICQRGTSLTIQCQVDSQVTMMFWYRQQPGQSLTLIATANQGSEATYESGFVIDKFPISRPNLTFSTLTVSNMSPEDSSIYLCSVLWRETQYFGPGTRLLVL.

This clonotype was found many times. The chain links TRBV5-1 to TRBJ2-3; either TRBD1 or TRBD2 may fit D (5 bases each). Per the germline V gene, CDR1 is SGHRS and CDR2 is YFSETQ. CDR3 length: 14 residues. The germline V and J ends were trimmed by 3 bases and 6 bases, with 14 bases remaining between them. DNA of the CDR3: TGCGCCAGCAGCTCGTCGGGGCAGCGGGATACGCAGTATTTT. Translation: CASSSSGQRDTQYF.